What follows describes a single T cell receptor (beta chain). Its antigen is not known. Trimming at V came to 1 base and at J to 2 bases, leaving 5 bases not matched to a gene. The CDR3 has 16 amino acids. Germline lookup yields CDR1 LNHDA and CDR2 SQIVND (reference sequence). The data are from a study of T cell responses to AZD1222 COVID-19 vaccine. Study-wide points: Reports indicate that nearly half of spike-specific TCRs are directed at unmutated variant regions. Among vaccine-associated CD4 TCRs, coverage spanned spike, with dominance at 160-218 and 743-854. Donors were largely white British and mainly female; clonal diversity was possibly underestimated. Just five or six AZD1222 recipients tested seropositive at baseline.

Clones were read by immunoSEQ multiplex PCR, and TCRdb kept only the in-frame ones, dropping some. The sample yields 150,000 to 200,000 clones, around 89% seen once. The chain uses TRBV19 and TRBJ1-5, with TRBD1 identical over 7 bases. The TCR sequence derives from an adult who received the MenACWY meningococcal vaccine as a control. The material was peripheral blood, obtained 28 days after the second dose of the MenACWY control vaccine. The CDR3, as DNA: TGTGCCAGTAGTATAGTTGGAGGGGGCCGCAATCAGCCCCAGCATTTT. Protein sequence: CASSIVGGGRNQPQHF.